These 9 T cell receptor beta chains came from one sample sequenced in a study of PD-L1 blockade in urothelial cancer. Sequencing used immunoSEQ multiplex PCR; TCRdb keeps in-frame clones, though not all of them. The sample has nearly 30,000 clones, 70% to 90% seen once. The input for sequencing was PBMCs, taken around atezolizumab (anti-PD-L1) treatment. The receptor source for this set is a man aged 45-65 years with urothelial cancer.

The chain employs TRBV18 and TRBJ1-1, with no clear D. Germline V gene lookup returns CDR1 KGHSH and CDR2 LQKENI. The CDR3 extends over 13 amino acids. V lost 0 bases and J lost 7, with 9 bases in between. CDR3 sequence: CASSPPYTDEAFF. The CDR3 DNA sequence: TGTGCCAGCTCACCACCATACACAGATGAAGCTTTCTTT.

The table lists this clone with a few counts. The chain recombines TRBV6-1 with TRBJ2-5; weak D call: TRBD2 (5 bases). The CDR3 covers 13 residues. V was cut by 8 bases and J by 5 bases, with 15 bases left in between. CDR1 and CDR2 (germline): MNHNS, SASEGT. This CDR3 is CASVLAVGETQYF. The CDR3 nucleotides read TGTGCCAGCGTTCTAGCCGTTGGGGAGACCCAGTACTTC.

The CDR3 reads CASSTREGHGNEQFF. The CDR3 DNA reads as TGCGCCAGCAGCACCCGGGAGGGCCACGGGAATGAGCAGTTCTTC. The chain recombines TRBV5-1 with TRBJ2-1; 8 positions agree with TRBD2. The germline V gene encodes CDR1 SGHRS and CDR2 YFSETQ. This CDR3 has 15 amino acids. J lost 7 bases, V lost 4 bases, and 10 bases had no gene match. Full variable domain (missing parts from reference TRBV5-1 and TRBJ2-1): KAGVTQTPRYLIKTRGQQVTLSCSPISGHRSVSWYQQTPGQGLQFLFEYFSETQRNKGNFPGRFSGRQFSNSRSEMNVSTLELGDSALYLCASSTREGHGNEQFFGPGTRLTVL.

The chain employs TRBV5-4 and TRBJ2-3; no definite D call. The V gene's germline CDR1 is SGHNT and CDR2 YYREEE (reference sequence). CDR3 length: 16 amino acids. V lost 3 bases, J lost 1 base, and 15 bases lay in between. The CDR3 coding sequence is TGTGCCAGCAGCTCTCTCCCCGACCGGGGCACAGATACGCAGTATTTT. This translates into CASSSLPDRGTDTQYF.

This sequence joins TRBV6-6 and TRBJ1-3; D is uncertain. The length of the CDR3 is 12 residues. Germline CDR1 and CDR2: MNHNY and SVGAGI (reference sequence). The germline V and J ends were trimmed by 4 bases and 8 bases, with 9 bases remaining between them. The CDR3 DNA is TGTGCCAGCAGTTTCCCCCGGGACACCATATATTTT. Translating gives CASSFPRDTIYF.

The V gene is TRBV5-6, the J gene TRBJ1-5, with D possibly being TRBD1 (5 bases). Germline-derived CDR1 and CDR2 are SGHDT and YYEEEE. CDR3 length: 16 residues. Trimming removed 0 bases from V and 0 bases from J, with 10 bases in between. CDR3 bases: TGTGCCAGCAGCTTGGCCGGGGGGAATAGCAATCAGCCCCAGCATTTT. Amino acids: CASSLAGGNSNQPQHF.

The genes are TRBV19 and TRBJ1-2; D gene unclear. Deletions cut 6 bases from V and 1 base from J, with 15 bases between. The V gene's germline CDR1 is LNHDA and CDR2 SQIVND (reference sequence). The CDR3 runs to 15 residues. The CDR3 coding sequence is TGTGCCAGTAGCCGCCAACAGTTCCTTAACTATGGCTACACCTTC. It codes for CASSRQQFLNYGYTF.

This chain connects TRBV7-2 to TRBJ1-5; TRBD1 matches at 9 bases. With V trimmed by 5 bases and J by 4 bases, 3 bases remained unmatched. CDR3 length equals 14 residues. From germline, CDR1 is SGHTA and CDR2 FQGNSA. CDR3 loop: CASSDDRGNQPQHF. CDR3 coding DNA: TGTGCCAGCAGCGATGACAGGGGGAATCAGCCCCAGCATTTT.

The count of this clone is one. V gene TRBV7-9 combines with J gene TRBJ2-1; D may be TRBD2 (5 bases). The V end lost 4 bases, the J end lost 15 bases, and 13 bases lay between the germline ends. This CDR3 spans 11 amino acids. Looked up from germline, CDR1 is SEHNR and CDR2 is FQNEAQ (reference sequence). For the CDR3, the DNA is TGTGCCAGCAGCTCCCGACTAACCTGGTTCTTC. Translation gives CASSSRLTWFF.